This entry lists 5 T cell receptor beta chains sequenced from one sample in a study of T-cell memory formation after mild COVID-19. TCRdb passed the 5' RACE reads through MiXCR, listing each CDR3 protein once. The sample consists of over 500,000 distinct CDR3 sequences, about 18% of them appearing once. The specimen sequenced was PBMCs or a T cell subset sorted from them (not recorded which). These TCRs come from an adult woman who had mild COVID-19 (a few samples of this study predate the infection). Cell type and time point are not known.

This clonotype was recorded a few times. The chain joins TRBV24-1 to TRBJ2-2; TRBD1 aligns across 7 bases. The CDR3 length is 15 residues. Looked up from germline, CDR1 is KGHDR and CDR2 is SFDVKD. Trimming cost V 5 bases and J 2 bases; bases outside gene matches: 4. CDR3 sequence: CATSGAGGNTGELFF. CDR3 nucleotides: TGTGCCACCAGTGGGGCAGGGGGTAACACCGGGGAGCTGTTTTTT.

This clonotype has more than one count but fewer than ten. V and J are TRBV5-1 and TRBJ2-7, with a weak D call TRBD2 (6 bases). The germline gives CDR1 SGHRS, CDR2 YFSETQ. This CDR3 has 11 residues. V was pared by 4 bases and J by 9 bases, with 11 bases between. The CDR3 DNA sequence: TGCGCCAGCAGCACGGGACTGTCGCAGTACTTC. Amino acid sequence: CASSTGLSQYF.

The CDR3 here is CSARDLMGADYNEQFF. CDR3 coding DNA: TGCAGTGCTAGAGATCTCATGGGGGCCGATTACAATGAGCAGTTCTTC. V is TRBV20-1 and J is TRBJ2-1, with a tentative D call TRBD1 (6 bases). Looked up from germline, CDR1 is DFQATT and CDR2 is SNEGSKA (reference sequence). Trimming removed 0 bases at V and 4 bases at J, with 16 bases between. This CDR3 is built from 16 residues.

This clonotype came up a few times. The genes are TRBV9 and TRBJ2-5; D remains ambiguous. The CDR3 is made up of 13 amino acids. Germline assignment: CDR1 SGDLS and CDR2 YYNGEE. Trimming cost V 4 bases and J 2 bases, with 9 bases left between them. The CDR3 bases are TGTGCCAGCAGCCCGCACGGACAAGAGACCCAGTACTTC. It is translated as CASSPHGQETQYF.

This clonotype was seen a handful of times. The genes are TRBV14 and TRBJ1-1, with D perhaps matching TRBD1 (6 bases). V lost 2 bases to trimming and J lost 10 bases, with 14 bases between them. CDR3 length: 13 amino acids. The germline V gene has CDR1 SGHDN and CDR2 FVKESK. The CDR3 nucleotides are TGTGCCAGCAGCCAATATCCGGGGGCTGGAGCTTTCTTT. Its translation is CASSQYPGAGAFF.